The source of this T cell receptor (beta chain) is a study of radiation and T cells in renal cell carcinoma. General study results and limits: Pretreatment tumor biopsies were lacking, so baseline clonotypes are unknown.

Sample time point: baseline pretreatment blood. The treatment was: 15 Gy SBRT to primary tumor, nephrectomy 4 weeks later. This renal cell carcinoma was of the clear cell type. The germline CDR1 and CDR2 sequences are SNHLY and FYNNEI. The CDR3 covers 14 residues. The ends were cut back, 2 bases at V and 2 bases at J, with 10 bases in the middle. Sequenced by immunoSEQ multiplex PCR; TCRdb stores in-frame clones only, minus some. The data contain 100,000 to 150,000 clones, approximately 78% of them singletons. As concerns this clone: The antigen is undetermined.

The input for sequencing was blood, taken from a patient whose treatment included radiotherapy and nephrectomy. The rearrangement uses TRBV2 and TRBJ2-7; D call uncertain. This clonotype was obtained from a woman aged 55-70 years with renal cell carcinoma. The CDR3 here is CASSEPERTYEQYF. For the CDR3, the DNA is TGTGCCAGCAGTGAACCTGAGCGAACCTACGAGCAGTACTTC.